This paragraph reports one T cell receptor beta chain. The CDR3 has 14 residues. Trimming removed 7 bases from V and 6 bases from J; junction bases left unmatched: 12. TCRdb redid the calling of the 5' RACE reads with MiXCR, one entry per CDR3 protein. Counted here are 600,000 to 700,000 distinct CDR3 sequences, over 20% occurring once; the ten biggest clones make up roughly 4%. This record belongs to a study of identical twins. This sample also appeared in a second study, on T cells expressing NK-cell markers. As reported in that work: Out of eight donors sequenced, seven tested HCMV-seropositive and the remaining one seronegative. About six donors carried dominant NKG2C+ clonotypes that made up roughly 1.0-8% of their CD8+ T cells.

The clonotype originates from a woman aged 18-30 years in good health. The rearrangement links TRBV12-3 or TRBV12-4 to TRBJ2-7, with TRBD2 matching 7 bases. The source material was PBMCs. In nucleotides, the CDR3 is TGTGCCAGCACCTACTGGGGGGGGAGCCGCGAGCAGTACTTC. This codes for CASTYWGGSREQYF.